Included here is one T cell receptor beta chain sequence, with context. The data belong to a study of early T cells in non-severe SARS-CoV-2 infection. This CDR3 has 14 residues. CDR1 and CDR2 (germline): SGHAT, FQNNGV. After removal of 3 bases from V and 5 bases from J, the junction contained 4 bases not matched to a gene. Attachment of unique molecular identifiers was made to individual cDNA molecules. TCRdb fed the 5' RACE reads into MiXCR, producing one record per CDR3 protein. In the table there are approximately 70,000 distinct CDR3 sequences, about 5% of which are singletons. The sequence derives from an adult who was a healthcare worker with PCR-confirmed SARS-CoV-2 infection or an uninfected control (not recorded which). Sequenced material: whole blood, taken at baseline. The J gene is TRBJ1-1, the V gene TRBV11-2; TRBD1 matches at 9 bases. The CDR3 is CASSFWTGETEAFF. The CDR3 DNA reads TGTGCCAGCAGCTTTTGGACAGGGGAGACTGAAGCTTTCTTT. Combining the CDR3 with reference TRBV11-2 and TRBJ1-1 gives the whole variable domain EAGVAQSPRYKIIEKRQSVAFWCNPISGHATLYWYQQILGQGPKLLIQFQNNGVVDDSQLPKDRFSAERLKGVDSTLKIQPAKLEDSAVYLCASSFWTGETEAFFGQGTRLTVV.